Sequencing of this TCR beta chain was carried out in a study of blood T cells in healthy people across ages. A second about 7 to 11 cycle PCR used barcoded and J-beta primers. In TCRdb, the 5' RACE reads were re-called with MiXCR into one record per CDR3 protein. The sample contains about 800,000 distinct CDR3 sequences, about three fifths of which appear only once. CDR1 MNHEY and CDR2 SVGAGI come from the germline V gene. Trimming shortened V by 6 bases and J by 4 bases, and 16 bases separated the two germline ends. The CDR3 length is 15 residues. J is TRBJ1-5 and V is TRBV6-5; D unresolved. Input material: blood. This TCR came from a man in his thirties or forties in good health. CDR3 nucleotides: TGTGCCAGCAGGCCCAATAGAATTAGTAATCAGCCCCAGCATTTT. Its protein is CASRPNRISNQPQHF.